This passage covers 18 T cell receptor beta chains from one sample sequenced in a study of neurological immune-mediated disorders. One entry per CDR3 protein, called by TCRdb with MiXCR from the 5' RACE reads. The table has around 69,000 distinct CDR3 sequences, 3.5% to 5.5% seen once; the top ten hold 5.5% to 8%. The material sequenced was PBMCs. The receptors come from a man aged 25 to 45 with multiple sclerosis.

This clonotype is a singleton in its sample. This may arise from a read error, as a much more abundant clone is one base away. V is TRBV5-1 and J is TRBJ1-1; TRBD1 matches 12 bases. Germline V gene data show CDR1 as SGHRS and CDR2 as YFSETQ. The ends lost 3 bases at V and 6 bases at J; junction bases unmatched: 6. The length of the CDR3 is 15 residues. In DNA form, the CDR3 reads TGCGCCAGCAGCTGGGCGGGACAGGGGGCTGCTGAAGCTTTCTTT. Its translation is CASSWAGQGAAEAFF.

This clonotype came up many times. The chain joins TRBV5-1 to TRBJ1-2, with 8 bases lining up with TRBD1. Germline CDR1 is SGHRS and CDR2 is YFSETQ. This CDR3 has 15 amino acids. V lost 3 bases and J lost 8; bases outside the gene matches: 12. DNA for the CDR3: TGCGCCAGCAGCTGGGACAGGCGGTCGGATAGCGGCTACACCTTC. Amino acids: CASSWDRRSDSGYTF.

This clonotype was found many times. The chain couples TRBV7-9 to TRBJ1-3; D gene ambiguous. This CDR3 region has 16 residues. Germline CDR1 is SEHNR and CDR2 is FQNEAQ (reference sequence). Trimming took off 0 bases at V and 1 base at J, with 10 bases between the two ends. For the CDR3, the DNA is TGTGCCAGCAGCTTAGCGGGGATTCGATCTGGAAACACCATATATTTT. Its translation: CASSLAGIRSGNTIYF. The complete variable domain, with remaining parts taken from reference TRBV7-9 and TRBJ1-3, reads DTGVSQNPRHKITKRGQNVTFRCDPISEHNRLYWYRQTLGQGPEFLTYFQNEAQLEKSRLLSDRFSAERPKGSFSTLEIQRTEQGDSAMYLCASSLAGIRSGNTIYFGEGSWLTVV.

This clonotype was counted at least ten times. The chain uses TRBV5-1 and TRBJ2-7; D is perhaps TRBD1 (6 bases). This CDR3 spans 15 amino acids. Per germline, CDR1 SGHRS and CDR2 YFSETQ. V lost 0 bases to trimming and J lost 3 bases, with 13 bases between them. CDR3 loop: CASSLAPTGFYEQYV. The CDR3 DNA follows: TGCGCCAGCAGCTTGGCCCCGACAGGATTCTACGAGCAGTACGTC.

This clonotype appeared a few times. One junction end disagrees with the germline gene, perhaps due to a read error. This sequence joins TRBV3-1 and TRBJ1-6; D might be TRBD1 (5 bases). The CDR3 runs 17 residues. Germline values: CDR1 LGHDT, CDR2 YNNKEL (reference sequence). The CDR3 nucleotides are TGTGCCAGCAGCTACCTCGGGACTTCTTTTTTCAATTCACCCCTCAACTTT. Translated, it gives CASSYLGTSFFNSPLNF.

In this sample, this clonotype turned up many times. This chain joins TRBV6-5 and TRBJ2-1, with D possibly being TRBD2 (6 bases). Trimming took 4 bases from V and 6 from J, leaving 16 bases between them. The CDR3 spans 15 residues. Germline-derived CDR1 and CDR2 are MNHEY and SVGAGI. The CDR3 sequence is CASSLRRGPSNEQFF. Here the CDR3 DNA reads TGTGCCAGCAGTTTGAGGCGGGGCCCCTCCAATGAGCAGTTCTTC.

The chain joins TRBV20-1 to TRBJ1-1; 8 nucleotides match TRBD1. After removal of 7 bases from V and 7 bases from J, the junction contained 17 bases not matched to a gene. The CDR3 is made up of 15 amino acids. Germline V lookup: CDR1 DFQATT, CDR2 SNEGSKA (reference sequence). The CDR3 reads CSVRYRGAIGGEAFF. The CDR3 DNA follows: TGCAGTGTCAGATACAGGGGGGCGATAGGGGGTGAAGCTTTCTTT.

The sample holds many counts of this clonotype. The chain uses TRBV5-6 and TRBJ2-5; TRBD1 might be the D (5 bases). This CDR3 contains 15 residues. Trimming cost V 0 bases and J 5 bases, with 14 bases left between them. Germline CDR1 reads SGHDT; CDR2 reads YYEEEE. The CDR3 sequence: CASSLGQPIWETQYF. In DNA form, the CDR3 reads TGTGCCAGCAGCTTGGGACAGCCCATCTGGGAGACCCAGTACTTC.

The chain uses TRBV20-1 and TRBJ1-1; 9 nucleotides agree with TRBD1. The junction had 14 bases not matched to a gene; V was cut back by 5 bases and J by 4 bases. This CDR3 is 16 amino acids long. Germline values: CDR1 DFQATT, CDR2 SNEGSKA (reference sequence). CDR3 protein: CSAPGRDRGSGTEAFF. The CDR3 nucleotides are TGCAGTGCTCCGGGCCGAGACAGGGGGTCCGGCACTGAAGCTTTCTTT.

This chain links TRBV7-9 with TRBJ1-2, with D maybe TRBD1 (5 bases). Trimming removed 3 bases at V and 4 bases at J, with 6 bases between. Germline lookup yields CDR1 SEHNR and CDR2 FQNEAQ (reference sequence). CDR3 length equals 12 residues. The CDR3 nucleotides read TGTGCCAGCAGCTTGGACATCTATGGCTACACCTTC. It specifies CASSLDIYGYTF. The variable domain in full, completed from reference TRBV7-9 and TRBJ1-2, reads DTGVSQNPRHKITKRGQNVTFRCDPISEHNRLYWYRQTLGQGPEFLTYFQNEAQLEKSRLLSDRFSAERPKGSFSTLEIQRTEQGDSAMYLCASSLDIYGYTFGSGTRLTVV.

This clonotype has only a few counts. This sequence joins TRBV29-1 and TRBJ1-1, with TRBD1 as a possible D gene (5 bases). V was shortened by 4 bases and J by 5 bases, with 11 bases between the two germline ends. The CDR3 length is 12 residues. Per the germline V gene, CDR1 is SQVTM and CDR2 is ANQGSEA. CDR3 sequence (DNA): TGCAGCGTTGCTAAGGGACCGACTGAAGCTTTCTTT. Its protein product is CSVAKGPTEAFF.

This clonotype has just a few counts. The rearrangement uses TRBV4-1 and TRBJ2-2; D assignment may be TRBD1 or TRBD2 (6 bases each). This CDR3 has 17 amino acids. Looked up from germline, CDR1 is MGHRA and CDR2 is YSYEKL. The V end was cut by 7 bases, the J end by 3 bases, with 21 bases between. CDR3 in amino acids: CASTHVDRGPDTGELFF. DNA for the CDR3: TGCGCCAGCACCCACGTCGACCGGGGGCCAGACACCGGGGAGCTGTTTTTT.

In its sample, this clonotype is medium-sized. The chain is built from TRBV20-1 and TRBJ1-2; TRBD1 is a possible D gene (5 bases). The CDR3 loop spans 12 amino acids. In germline, CDR1 is DFQATT, CDR2 SNEGSKA (reference sequence). The ends were cut back, 6 bases at V and 2 bases at J, with 10 bases in the middle. DNA of the CDR3: TGCAGTGCGGCGGGGGGAAACTATGGCTACACCTTC. Residues: CSAAGGNYGYTF.

This clonotype was seen only a few times. The chain links TRBV20-1 to TRBJ1-2; 7 bases are a match to TRBD1. Germline V CDR1 and CDR2: DFQATT, SNEGSKA (reference sequence). This CDR3 contains 14 residues. The CDR3 reads CSTTEGAANYGYTF. The CDR3 DNA reads TGCAGCACGACGGAGGGGGCCGCTAACTATGGCTACACCTTC.

There are a few counts of this clonotype. The chain carries TRBV20-1 and TRBJ1-6; D remains ambiguous. CDR1 is DFQATT and CDR2 is SNEGSKA in the germline V gene (reference sequence). The V end lost 3 bases, the J end lost 1 base, and 13 bases lay between the germline ends. CDR3 length: 16 residues. In DNA, the CDR3 is TGCAGTGCTAGGGCGACTGCACAATCCTATAATTCACCCCTCCACTTT. Translation gives CSARATAQSYNSPLHF.

A few counts support this clonotype. The chain couples TRBV5-1 to TRBJ2-7; 8 bases fit TRBD1. The V and J ends lost 3 bases and 4 bases, in that order; junction bases with no gene match: 12. CDR1 is SGHRS, CDR2 YFSETQ, per germline. The CDR3 length is 16 residues. CDR3 in amino acids: CASSSWGTGSLYEQYF. The CDR3 DNA sequence: TGCGCCAGCAGCTCTTGGGGGACAGGATCGCTTTACGAGCAGTACTTC.

This clonotype appeared a few times. This chain links TRBV6-5 with TRBJ2-5; D is tentatively TRBD1 or TRBD2 (7 bases each). The CDR3 is made up of 15 amino acids. Per germline, CDR1 MNHEY and CDR2 SVGAGI. The V end lost 6 bases, the J end lost 5 bases, and 19 bases lay between the germline ends. The CDR3 loop is CASSLQGGDRETQYF. CDR3 nucleotides: TGTGCCAGCAGCCTCCAGGGGGGGGATCGGGAGACCCAGTACTTC.

This clonotype showed up many times. The rearrangement joins TRBV5-6 to TRBJ2-1; TRBD1 matches at 10 bases. There are 15 residues in the CDR3. V was clipped by 0 bases and J by 7 bases; unmatched bases: 4. Germline-derived CDR1 and CDR2 are SGHDT and YYEEEE. The CDR3: CASSLAGTGDNEQFF. The CDR3 bases are TGTGCCAGCAGCTTGGCCGGGACAGGGGATAATGAGCAGTTCTTC.